This T cell receptor beta chain was observed in a study of spatial heterogeneity in lung cancer. Regarding the study as a whole: How many expanded intratumoral alpha and beta TCRs were present tracked the tumor mutation count, which was a count of nonsynonymous mutations. Estimated TCR-seq coverage of tumor T cells was only around 7% for alpha chains. For beta chains, the corresponding estimate was approximately 13%.

Time point in this sample: sample taken at primary tumor resection. Samples were donated by 72 untreated early-stage non-small cell lung cancer patients. Researchers sequenced whole RNA taken from tumor, nontumor lung or frozen PBMC without sorting. The table lists this clonotype with many counts. The target antigen is unknown. TCR cDNA molecules each carried a unique molecular identifier. Each CDR3 protein is one row after TCRdb ran MiXCR on the 5' RACE reads. Of 25,000 to 30,000 distinct CDR3 sequences in the sample, just over 7% are singletons; the top ten hold roughly 22%. Germline CDR1 and CDR2: LGHDT and YNNKEL (reference sequence). The CDR3 has 13 residues. The V gene lost 4 bases and the J gene lost 7 bases, with 11 bases spanning the gap.

The V and J genes are TRBV3-1 and TRBJ2-1; D gene unclear. The sequence came from a male donor with early-stage non-small cell lung cancer. The sample here was lung tumor tissue, taken at surgery. Here the CDR3 reads CASSRGLWNEQFF. CDR3 sequence (DNA): TGTGCCAGCAGCCGGGGTCTTTGGAATGAGCAGTTCTTC.